This T cell receptor (beta chain) was sequenced during a study of blood T cell repertoires in COVID-19. Data came from immunoSEQ multiplex PCR; TCRdb stores just in-frame clones and leaves some out. The sample lists some 530,000 clones, more than 85% occurring once. Per the germline V gene, CDR1 is MGHRA and CDR2 is YSYEKL. J gave up 8 bases and V 4 bases, and 14 bases lay outside the gene matches. The CDR3 spans 17 residues. The sequenced material came from PBMCs or T cells enriched from blood (not recorded which). This sequence was found in a woman between 55 and 75 years old who had recovered from COVID-19. The chain has TRBV4-1 and TRBJ1-4, with 9 positions matching TRBD1. DNA of the CDR3: TGCGCCAGCAGCCCCTATGGAGCTGGACAGGGGCAGGAAAAACTGTTTTTT. Translated, it gives CASSPYGAGQGQEKLFF.